A single sample is the source of the 2 T cell receptor beta chains below, sequenced in a study of shared clonotypes between healthy human individuals. TCRdb keeps only in-frame clones here, not all; method: immunoSEQ multiplex PCR. The table lists about 1 million clones, about 75% of them singletons. Sequencing input: memory CD4+ T cells sorted from blood. Subset of the sample: CD45RA-negative fraction. These TCRs come from a man aged 18 to 30 in good health.

This sequence joins TRBV7-2 and TRBJ1-5; 8 bases fit TRBD1. V trimming: 1 base; J trimming: 3 bases; junction bases outside the gene matches: 5. CDR1 and CDR2 (germline): SGHTA, FQGNSA. This CDR3 is built from 16 residues. In nucleotides, the CDR3 is TGTGCCAGCAGCTTAGGGCCAGGGGGCAACAATCAGCCCCAGCATTTT. Its protein product is CASSLGPGGNNQPQHF.

Many counts were recorded for this clone. This sample also contains other DNA sequences that code for the same CDR3. The genes are TRBV5-1 and TRBJ2-2; unclear D gene. Germline V gene lookup returns CDR1 SGHRS and CDR2 YFSETQ. V shed 0 bases and J shed 4 bases, with 4 bases lying between them. This CDR3 is 13 amino acids long. DNA of the CDR3: TGCGCCAGCAGCTTGGGTGTCACCGGGGAGCTGTTTTTT. It specifies CASSLGVTGELFF.